The source of this TCR beta chain is a study of control samples from healthy donors and cancer patients. Germline loops: CDR1 MNHEY, CDR2 SVGAGI. The CDR3 runs to 14 residues. With 2 bases removed from V and 3 bases from J, the gap between germline ends came to 8 bases. Clones were read by immunoSEQ multiplex PCR, and TCRdb kept only the in-frame ones, dropping some. This table holds 70,000 to 80,000 clones, about 90% found once. This clonotype was obtained from a woman aged 50 to 60 in good health. The chain employs TRBV6-5 and TRBJ2-1; D could derive from TRBD1 or TRBD2 (6 bases each). The sample taken for sequencing was blood. CDR3: CASSYGGGYNEQFF. DNA of the CDR3: TGTGCCAGCAGTTACGGAGGGGGCTACAATGAGCAGTTCTTC.